The clone carrying this T cell receptor beta chain has a single count. A multiplex PCR was run with 60 Vbeta primers and 13 Jbeta primers. The method was immunoSEQ multiplex PCR; TCRdb's version includes in-frame clones alone and lacks a portion of them. The sample carries about 160,000 clones, approximately 81% recorded once. Germline assignment: CDR1 SGHAT and CDR2 FQNNGV. This CDR3 comprises 15 residues. J gave up 1 base and V 4 bases, and 3 bases lay outside the gene matches. This specimen comes from a study of cytomegalovirus exposure and HLA in healthy donors. The chain joins TRBV11-2 to TRBJ2-4, with 8 bases identical to TRBD1. The clonotype was recovered from a boy aged 2-9 years in good health and CMV-seronegative. The sample taken for sequencing was PBMCs. Here the CDR3 DNA reads TGTGCCAGCAGCTCGTACAGGGGGGCCAAAAACATTCAGTACTTC. It encodes CASSSYRGAKNIQYF.